The next 29 T cell receptor beta chains were all read from a single sample in a study of molecular identifiers for immune sequencing clone quantification. TCRdb reprocessed the PCR reads via MiXCR and lists one record per CDR3 protein. The sample carries under 800,000 distinct CDR3 sequences, about 25% recorded once. The sample consisted of naive CD8+ T cells from blood, with Jurkat cell RNA spiked in. The subset: FACS-sorted CD8+CD4-CCR7+CD45RA+ naive T cells. These receptors were obtained from a human donor in good health. Some libraries in this study had Jurkat cell RNA spiked in.

The chain links TRBV6-5 to TRBJ1-4; no reliable D call. Germline-derived CDR1 and CDR2 are MNHEY and SVGAGI. Trimming pared 2 bases from V and 4 bases from J, leaving 8 bases between. The CDR3 has 14 residues. CDR3 nucleotides: TGTGCCAGCAGTTACCGGACCGATAATGAAAAACTGTTTTTT. Amino acid sequence: CASSYRTDNEKLFF.

This clonotype has a handful of counts. The chain carries TRBV6-2 or TRBV6-3 and TRBJ1-2; 8 bases fit TRBD1. The CDR3 is 13 amino acids. Per germline, CDR1 MNHEY and CDR2 SVGEGT. J was trimmed by 7 bases and V by 2 bases; bases with no gene match: 3. CDR3 residues: CASSYGTGSGYTF. The CDR3 coding sequence is TGTGCCAGCAGTTACGGGACAGGTAGTGGCTACACCTTC.

On this clonotype: It is likely a read error, because the conserved phenylalanine at the end of the CDR3 is missing. This chain joins TRBV20-1 and TRBJ1-1; D is perhaps TRBD1 (6 bases). The V end lost 7 bases, the J end lost 4 bases, and 13 bases lay between the germline ends. Germline V CDR1 and CDR2: DFQATT, SNEGSKA (reference sequence). This CDR3 region has 12 residues. Written as DNA, the CDR3 is TGCAGTGTCCCGAAGGGGGGCACTGAAGCTTTCGTT. This translates into CSVPKGGTEAFV.

This clonotype was picked up one time. An end of the junction does not agree with germline; a read error may underlie this. V gene TRBV20-1 combines with J gene TRBJ2-3; 14 nucleotides match TRBD2. This CDR3 spans 20 amino acids. Per the germline V gene, CDR1 is DFQATT and CDR2 is SNEGSKA (reference sequence). The CDR3 loop is CSARETPGLAGDGPTDTRYF. The CDR3, as DNA: TGCAGTGCTAGGGAAACTCCGGGACTAGCGGGAGATGGGCCCACAGATACGCGGTATTTT.

This chain joins TRBV6-2 or TRBV6-3 and TRBJ2-7; D is tentatively TRBD1 or TRBD2 (6 bases each). Trimming pared 0 bases from V and 4 bases from J, leaving 16 bases between. CDR3 size: 16 residues. Germline CDR1 reads MNHEY; CDR2 reads SVGEGT. The CDR3 DNA is TGTGCCAGCAGTTACTCTAGGCCAGGAGGGGGATACGAGCAGTACTTC. It yields the protein CASSYSRPGGGYEQYF.

This clonotype was seen a handful of times. The V gene is TRBV10-3, the J gene TRBJ1-5; the D is unclear. CDR3 size: 14 residues. V was shortened by 3 bases and J by 4 bases, with 10 bases between the two germline ends. In germline, CDR1 is ENHRY, CDR2 SYGVKD. DNA for the CDR3: TGTGCCATCAGTGACCCGCCAGGTAATCAGCCCCAGCATTTT. This translates into CAISDPPGNQPQHF.

Comment on this clonotype: A much larger clone lies one base from this, so it may be a read error. The chain uses TRBV29-1 and TRBJ1-1, with unresolved D. The germline CDR1 and CDR2 sequences are SQVTM and ANQGSEA. The CDR3 consists of 12 residues. CDR3 sequence (DNA): TGCAGCGTTGTAGGTAACAATCCTGAAGCTCTCTTT. Its translation is CSVVGNNPEALF. The full variable domain, completed using reference TRBV29-1 and TRBJ1-1, is SAVISQKPSRDICQRGTSLTIQCQVDSQVTMMFWYRQQPGQSLTLIATANQGSEATYESGFVIDKFPISRPNLTFSTLTVSNMSPEDSSIYLCSVVGNNPEALFGQGTRLTVV.

As for this clonotype: An end of the junction differs from the germline gene, which may be a read error. The rearrangement joins TRBV5-6 to TRBJ2-7; D may correspond to TRBD1 or TRBD2 (5 bases each). Germline CDR1 and CDR2: SGHDT and YYEEEE. The CDR3 is 16 residues long. The CDR3 DNA reads TGTGCCAGCAGCCCTTGGCCGCCAGGGAGCTCCTGCGAGCAGTACTTC. Its translation is CASSPWPPGSSCEQYF.

Turning to this clonotype: An end of the junction does not agree with germline; a read error may underlie this. The genes are TRBV7-2 and TRBJ2-7; 12 nucleotides agree with TRBD2. CDR3 length: 19 residues. Germline V gene sequence: CDR1 SGHTA, CDR2 FQGNSA. Written as DNA, the CDR3 is TGTGCCAGCAGCCTCCACTCGGGATTGACTAGCGGGGGAGCATACGAACAGTACTTC. Its protein product is CASSLHSGLTSGGAYEQYF.

This chain links TRBV6-4 with TRBJ2-3; a possible D gene is TRBD2 (6 bases). There are 20 residues in the CDR3. The germline gives CDR1 MRHNA, CDR2 SNTAGT. V gave up 2 bases and J gave up 0 bases, with 24 bases separating them. CDR3 coding DNA: TGTGCCAGCAGTGACCCTATAACCCCGATTGTGGCGGGGAGCACAGATACGCAGTATTTT. Translated, it gives CASSDPITPIVAGSTDTQYF.

This clonotype was found many times. The chain is built from TRBV9 and TRBJ1-1; D is ambiguous. This CDR3 has 12 amino acids. Germline assignment: CDR1 SGDLS and CDR2 YYNGEE. V gave up 2 bases and J gave up 5 bases, with 7 bases separating them. The CDR3 loop is CASSVGGTEAFF. The CDR3 nucleotides are TGTGCCAGCAGCGTTGGAGGGACTGAAGCTTTCTTT.

This clonotype has at least ten counts. The genes are TRBV5-4 and TRBJ2-7, with TRBD2 matching over 11 bases. The CDR3 has 15 amino acids. Germline V gene lookup returns CDR1 SGHNT and CDR2 YYREEE (reference sequence). V gave up 2 bases and J gave up 4 bases; unmatched junction bases: 5. The CDR3 protein is CASSFYSGGAYEQYF. CDR3 in DNA: TGTGCCAGCAGCTTTTATAGCGGGGGGGCTTACGAGCAGTACTTC. The full variable domain, in which reference TRBV5-4 and TRBJ2-7 provide the parts outside the CDR3, is ETGVTQSPTHLIKTRGQQVTLRCSSQSGHNTVSWYQQALGQGPQFIFQYYREEENGRGNFPPRFSGLQFPNYSSELNVNALELDDSALYLCASSFYSGGAYEQYFGPGTRLTVT.

Turning to this clonotype: This could be a read error, since a much larger clone is one nucleotide away. The CDR3 protein is CSASSGRGSTNQPQHF. CDR3 nucleotide sequence: TGCAGTGCTAGTTCCGGCAGGGGGTCGACCAATCAGCCCCAGCATTTT. This rearrangement joins TRBV20-1 to TRBJ1-5; TRBD1 agrees at 7 bases. The germline CDR1 and CDR2 sequences are DFQATT and SNEGSKA (reference sequence). J was trimmed by 3 bases and V by 3 bases; bases with no gene match: 11. This CDR3 is 16 amino acids long.

Many counts were recorded for this clonotype. The rearrangement links TRBV5-4 to TRBJ2-3; 9 positions agree with TRBD1. The V gene end was trimmed by 2 bases and the J gene end by 5 bases; junction bases not matched to a gene: 9. The CDR3 has 16 amino acids. CDR1 SGHNT and CDR2 YYREEE come from the germline V gene (reference sequence). The CDR3 loop is CASSLSGTGLKDTQYF. DNA for the CDR3: TGTGCCAGCAGCTTAAGCGGGACAGGGTTAAAAGATACGCAGTATTTT.

This clonotype was counted at least ten times. This chain connects TRBV29-1 to TRBJ1-1; no firm D call. CDR3 length: 11 amino acids. V lost 7 bases to trimming and J lost 6 bases, with 12 bases between them. The germline V gene has CDR1 SQVTM and CDR2 ANQGSEA. The CDR3 loop reads CSAGFEPEAFF. The CDR3 nucleotides read TGCAGCGCCGGTTTCGAGCCTGAAGCTTTCTTT.

On this clonotype itself: This clone may be a read error of a much larger clone one base away. The chain uses TRBV29-1 and TRBJ1-1; D unresolved. The CDR3 is 12 amino acids. CDR1 is SQVTM and CDR2 is ANQGSEA in the germline V gene. CDR3 DNA sequence: TGCCGCGTATACCAGGAGGGCACTGAAGCTTTCTTT. Translated: CRVYQEGTEAFF.

V and J are TRBV27 and TRBJ2-3; D is ambiguous. V lost 2 bases to trimming and J lost 0 bases, with 15 bases between them. This CDR3 has 17 residues. The V gene's germline CDR1 is MNHEY and CDR2 SMNVEV (reference sequence). CDR3 protein: CASSLDRSDPSTDTQYF. The CDR3 DNA sequence: TGTGCCAGCAGTTTAGATAGGAGCGATCCTAGCACAGATACGCAGTATTTT.

In regard to this clonotype: Possible read error: a much larger clone is one base away. The chain is built from TRBV7-2 and TRBJ2-7, with D possibly matching TRBD1 (6 bases). Germline CDR1 SGHTA, CDR2 FQGNSA. Trimming cost V 5 bases and J 2 bases, with 13 bases left between them. The CDR3 loop spans 14 amino acids. CDR3 region: CASSIFTGPYEQYF. The CDR3 DNA sequence: TGTGCCAGCAGCATTTTTACAGGGCCCTACGAGCAGTACTTC.

This clonotype was observed a handful of times. V gene TRBV5-6 combines with J gene TRBJ2-2; a weak D match, TRBD2 (5 bases). This CDR3 is built from 17 residues. Per the germline V gene, CDR1 is SGHDT and CDR2 is YYEEEE. Between the trimmed V and J ends, which lost 0 bases and 10 bases, there was a span of 22 bases. CDR3 residues: CASSLAGRALGLSELFF. DNA of the CDR3: TGTGCCAGCAGCTTGGCCGGGCGGGCTCTAGGTCTTTCGGAGCTGTTTTTT.

The rearrangement joins TRBV13 to TRBJ1-1; D unclear. Germline CDR1 and CDR2: PRHDT and FYEKMQ (reference sequence). CDR3 length: 17 amino acids. Between the trimmed V and J ends, which lost 1 base and 3 bases, there was a span of 18 bases. CDR3 sequence reads: CASSLESGFWRDTEAFF. CDR3 DNA: TGTGCCAGCAGCTTAGAATCGGGGTTTTGGAGAGACACTGAAGCTTTCTTT.

This clonotype was seen ten or more times. The gene calls are TRBV20-1 and TRBJ2-7, with TRBD2 matching 7 bases. The CDR3 has 15 amino acids. J lost 4 bases, V lost 2 bases, and 11 bases had no gene match. Germline values: CDR1 DFQATT, CDR2 SNEGSKA (reference sequence). The CDR3 loop reads CSARQGSGLGYEQYF. The CDR3, as DNA: TGCAGTGCTAGACAGGGTAGCGGGCTGGGGTACGAGCAGTACTTC.

J is TRBJ2-7 and V is TRBV27, with a tentative D call TRBD1 (6 bases). CDR3 length equals 13 residues. Trimming left V 5 bases short and J 3 bases short, with 11 bases between. Germline assignment: CDR1 MNHEY and CDR2 SMNVEV (reference sequence). In DNA, the CDR3 is TGTGCCAGCAGTCCCCGACAGGTCTACGAGCAGTACTTC. Protein sequence: CASSPRQVYEQYF.

The chain uses TRBV20-1 and TRBJ1-1; perhaps TRBD1 as D (6 bases). Per the germline V gene, CDR1 is DFQATT and CDR2 is SNEGSKA (reference sequence). The CDR3 covers 15 residues. V was shortened by 0 bases and J by 3 bases, with 14 bases between the two germline ends. CDR3 nucleotides: TGCAGTGCTAGAGATCGCGCAGGGGAGGACACTGAAGCTTTCTTT. It specifies CSARDRAGEDTEAFF.

This chain joins TRBV30 and TRBJ1-1; no definite D call. The germline V gene has CDR1 GTSNPN and CDR2 SVGIG (reference sequence). V was trimmed by 0 bases and J by 2 bases, leaving 7 bases between them. The CDR3 loop spans 13 amino acids. Here the CDR3 DNA reads TGTGCCTGGAGTGTAAGTGACAACACTGAAGCTTTCTTT. Amino acid sequence: CAWSVSDNTEAFF.

On this clonotype itself: An end of the junction does not agree with germline; a read error may underlie this. The CDR3 DNA is TGCGCCAGCAGCACCCGAGAAGGAGAGCCCCAGTACTTC. It codes for CASSTREGEPQYF. J is TRBJ2-5 and V is TRBV4-3, with D uncertain. Germline V gene data show CDR1 as LGHNA and CDR2 as YSLEER. This CDR3 has 13 amino acids.

This chain joins TRBV30 and TRBJ2-1; 13 nucleotides align to TRBD2. J was trimmed by 4 bases and V by 0 bases; bases with no gene match: 6. Germline V CDR1 and CDR2: GTSNPN, SVGIG (reference sequence). The length of the CDR3 is 17 residues. The CDR3 is CAWSVVGLAGPYNEQFF. CDR3 nucleotide sequence: TGTGCCTGGAGTGTTGTGGGACTAGCGGGACCATACAATGAGCAGTTCTTC.

This chain connects TRBV6-1 to TRBJ1-2, with 7 bases fitting TRBD1. Germline V CDR1 and CDR2: MNHNS, SASEGT. Trimming removed 3 bases from V and 8 bases from J; junction bases left unmatched: 18. This CDR3 is built from 17 residues. The CDR3 is CASSDRFWAPGTEGYTF. For the CDR3, the DNA is TGTGCCAGCAGTGACAGGTTTTGGGCGCCAGGGACAGAAGGCTACACCTTC.

This chain uses TRBV10-2 with TRBJ1-2, with D possibly TRBD1 on 6 matching bases. The germline V and J ends were trimmed by 8 bases and 6 bases, with 22 bases remaining between them. Germline V gene data show CDR1 as WSHSY and CDR2 as SAAADI. This CDR3 contains 15 residues. CDR3 DNA sequence: TGCGCCAGCGGGGGCCAGGGCCTCCTTTTGGATGGCTACACCTTC. Translating gives CASGGQGLLLDGYTF.

This clonotype has a handful of counts. CDR3 coding DNA: TGTGCCAGCAGCCAAGAGTTCTTATACGGGAGCACAGATACGCAGTATTTT. Translation gives CASSQEFLYGSTDTQYF. The chain recombines TRBV3-1 with TRBJ2-3; D is uncertain. Germline CDR1 and CDR2: LGHDT and YNNKEL (reference sequence). Trimming stripped 0 bases from V and 0 bases from J, with 13 bases between. This CDR3 comprises 17 residues.